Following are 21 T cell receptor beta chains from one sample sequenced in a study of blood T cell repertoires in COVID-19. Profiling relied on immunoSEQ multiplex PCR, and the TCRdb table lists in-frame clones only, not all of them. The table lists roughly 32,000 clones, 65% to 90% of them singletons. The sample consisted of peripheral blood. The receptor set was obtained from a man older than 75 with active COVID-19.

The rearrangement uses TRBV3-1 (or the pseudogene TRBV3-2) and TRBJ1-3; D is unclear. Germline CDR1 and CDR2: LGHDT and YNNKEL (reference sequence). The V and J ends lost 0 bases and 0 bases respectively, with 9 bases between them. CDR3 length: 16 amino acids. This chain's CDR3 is CASSQDRTYSGNTIYF. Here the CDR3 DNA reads TGTGCCAGCAGCCAAGACCGGACTTACTCTGGAAACACCATATATTTT.

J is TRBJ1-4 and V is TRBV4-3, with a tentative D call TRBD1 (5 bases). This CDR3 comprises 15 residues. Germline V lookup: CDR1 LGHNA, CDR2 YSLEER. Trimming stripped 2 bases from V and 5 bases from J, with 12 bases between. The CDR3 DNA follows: TGCGCCAGCAGCCAATCCTCTGGGGGGAATGAAAAACTGTTTTTT. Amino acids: CASSQSSGGNEKLFF.

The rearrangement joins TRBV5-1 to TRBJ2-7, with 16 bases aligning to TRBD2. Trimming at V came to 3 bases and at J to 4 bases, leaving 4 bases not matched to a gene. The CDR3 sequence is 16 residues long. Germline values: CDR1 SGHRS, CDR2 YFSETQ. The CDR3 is CASSSGTSGGVYEQYF. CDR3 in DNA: TGCGCCAGCAGCTCCGGGACTAGCGGGGGGGTGTACGAGCAGTACTTC.

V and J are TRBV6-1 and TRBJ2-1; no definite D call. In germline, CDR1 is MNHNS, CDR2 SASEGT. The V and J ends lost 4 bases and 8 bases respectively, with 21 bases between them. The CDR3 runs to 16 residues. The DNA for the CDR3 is TGTGCCAGCAGTGGTAAGACACTTTCATCATTCCATGAGCAGTTCTTC. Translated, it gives CASSGKTLSSFHEQFF.

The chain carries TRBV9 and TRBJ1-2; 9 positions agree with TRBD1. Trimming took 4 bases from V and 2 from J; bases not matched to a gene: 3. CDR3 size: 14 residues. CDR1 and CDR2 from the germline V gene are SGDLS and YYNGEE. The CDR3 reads CASSPGQGNYGYTF. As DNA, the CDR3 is TGTGCCAGCAGCCCGGGACAGGGAAACTATGGCTACACCTTC. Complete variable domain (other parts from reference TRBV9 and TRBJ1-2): DSGVTQTPKHLITATGQRVTLRCSPRSGDLSVYWYQQSLDQGLQFLIQYYNGEERAKGNILERFSAQQFPDLHSELNLSSLELGDSALYFCASSPGQGNYGYTFGSGTRLTVV.

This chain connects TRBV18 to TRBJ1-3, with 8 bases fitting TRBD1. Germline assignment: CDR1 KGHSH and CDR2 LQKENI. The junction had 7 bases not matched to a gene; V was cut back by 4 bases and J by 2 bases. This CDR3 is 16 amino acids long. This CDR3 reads CASSLTQGAAGNTIYF. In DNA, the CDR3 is TGTGCCAGCTCACTAACCCAGGGGGCCGCTGGAAACACCATATATTTT.

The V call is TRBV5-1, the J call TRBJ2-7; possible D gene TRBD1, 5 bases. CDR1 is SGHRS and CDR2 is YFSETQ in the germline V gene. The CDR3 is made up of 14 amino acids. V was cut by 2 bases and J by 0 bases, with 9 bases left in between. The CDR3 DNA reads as TGCGCCAGCAGCTTAACAGGAGTCTCCTACGAGCAGTACTTC. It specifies CASSLTGVSYEQYF.

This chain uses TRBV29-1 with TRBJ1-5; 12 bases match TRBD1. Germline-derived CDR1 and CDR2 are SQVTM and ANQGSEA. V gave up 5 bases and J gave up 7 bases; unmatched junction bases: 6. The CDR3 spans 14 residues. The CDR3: CSVQTGTGGQPQHF. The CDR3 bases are TGCAGCGTTCAAACCGGGACAGGGGGCCAGCCCCAGCATTTT.

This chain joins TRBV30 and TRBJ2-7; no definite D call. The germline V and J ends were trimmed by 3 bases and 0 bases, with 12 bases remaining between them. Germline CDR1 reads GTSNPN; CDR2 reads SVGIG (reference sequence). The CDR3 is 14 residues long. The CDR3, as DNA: TGTGCCTGGAGAGGTAGCCTGAGCTCCTACGAGCAGTACTTC. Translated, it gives CAWRGSLSSYEQYF.

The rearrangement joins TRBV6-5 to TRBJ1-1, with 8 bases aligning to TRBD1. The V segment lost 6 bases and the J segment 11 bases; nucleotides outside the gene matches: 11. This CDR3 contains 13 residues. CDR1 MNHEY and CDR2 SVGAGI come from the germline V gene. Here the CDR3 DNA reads TGTGCCAGCAGATTCTGGACAGGGTCTTTTGCTTTCTTT. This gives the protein CASRFWTGSFAFF.

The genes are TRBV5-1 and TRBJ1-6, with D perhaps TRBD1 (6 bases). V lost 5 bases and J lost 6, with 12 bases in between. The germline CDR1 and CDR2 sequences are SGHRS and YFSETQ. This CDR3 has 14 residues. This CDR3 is CASRDDRSNSPLHF. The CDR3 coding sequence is TGCGCCAGCAGGGACGACAGGTCTAATTCACCCCTCCACTTT.

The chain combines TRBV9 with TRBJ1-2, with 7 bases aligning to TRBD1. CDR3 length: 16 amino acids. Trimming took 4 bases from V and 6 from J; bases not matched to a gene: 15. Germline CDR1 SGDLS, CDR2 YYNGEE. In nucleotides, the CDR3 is TGTGCCAGCAGCCTCGCTGCTGGGACAGAGCAGAATGGCTACACCTTC. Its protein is CASSLAAGTEQNGYTF.

The CDR3 protein is CASSRAGSGANVLTF. The CDR3 DNA is TGTGCCAGCAGTAGGGCGGGCTCTGGGGCCAACGTCCTGACTTTC. This chain joins TRBV5-5 and TRBJ2-6; a weak D match, TRBD2 (5 bases). The CDR3 is 15 residues long. V lost 5 bases to trimming and J lost 0 bases, with 9 bases between them. Germline values: CDR1 SGHKS, CDR2 YYEKEE (reference sequence).

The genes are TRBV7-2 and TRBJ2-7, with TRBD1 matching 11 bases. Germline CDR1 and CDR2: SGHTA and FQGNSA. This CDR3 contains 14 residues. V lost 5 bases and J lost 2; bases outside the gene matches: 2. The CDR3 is CASSPGQGAYEQYF. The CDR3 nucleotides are TGTGCCAGCAGCCCGGGACAGGGGGCCTACGAGCAGTACTTC.

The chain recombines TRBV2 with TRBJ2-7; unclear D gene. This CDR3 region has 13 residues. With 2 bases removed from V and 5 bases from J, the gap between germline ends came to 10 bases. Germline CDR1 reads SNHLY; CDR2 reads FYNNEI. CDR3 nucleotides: TGTGCCAGCAGTGAATTATCAGGCCACGAGCAGTACTTC. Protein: CASSELSGHEQYF. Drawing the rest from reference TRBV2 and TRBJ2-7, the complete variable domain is EPEVTQTPSHQVTQMGQEVILRCVPISNHLYFYWYRQILGQKVEFLVSFYNNEISEKSEIFDDQFSVERPDGSNFTLKIRSTKLEDSAMYFCASSELSGHEQYFGPGTRLTVT.

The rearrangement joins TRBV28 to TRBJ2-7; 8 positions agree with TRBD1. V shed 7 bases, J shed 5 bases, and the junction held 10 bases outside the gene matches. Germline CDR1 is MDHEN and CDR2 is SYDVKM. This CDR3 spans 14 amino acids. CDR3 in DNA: TGTGCCAGCATCTCCAGGGGGCTTGTCAACGAGCAGTACTTC. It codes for CASISRGLVNEQYF. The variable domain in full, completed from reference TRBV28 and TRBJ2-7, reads DVKVTQSSRYLVKRTGEKVFLECVQDMDHENMFWYRQDPGLGLRLIYFSYDVKMKEKGDIPEGYSVSREKKERFSLILESASTNQTSMYLCASISRGLVNEQYFGPGTRLTVT.

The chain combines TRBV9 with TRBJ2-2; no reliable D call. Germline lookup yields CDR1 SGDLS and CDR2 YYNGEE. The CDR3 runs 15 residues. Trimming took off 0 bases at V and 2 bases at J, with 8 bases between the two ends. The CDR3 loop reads CASSVVELNTGELFF. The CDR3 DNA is TGTGCCAGCAGCGTAGTCGAACTCAACACCGGGGAGCTGTTTTTT. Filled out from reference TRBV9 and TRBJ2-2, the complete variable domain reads DSGVTQTPKHLITATGQRVTLRCSPRSGDLSVYWYQQSLDQGLQFLIQYYNGEERAKGNILERFSAQQFPDLHSELNLSSLELGDSALYFCASSVVELNTGELFFGEGSRLTVL.

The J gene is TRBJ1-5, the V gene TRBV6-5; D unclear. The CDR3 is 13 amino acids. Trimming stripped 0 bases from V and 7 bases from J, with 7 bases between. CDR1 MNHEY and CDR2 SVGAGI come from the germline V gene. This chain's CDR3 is CASSYSESQPQHF. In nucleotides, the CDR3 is TGTGCCAGCAGTTACTCGGAGTCCCAGCCCCAGCATTTT.

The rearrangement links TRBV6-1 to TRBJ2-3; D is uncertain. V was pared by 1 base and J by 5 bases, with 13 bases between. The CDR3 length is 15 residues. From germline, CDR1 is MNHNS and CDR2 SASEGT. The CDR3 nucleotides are TGTGCCAGCAGTGAAGGTGGCAGTGCTTTAGATACGCAGTATTTT. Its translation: CASSEGGSALDTQYF.

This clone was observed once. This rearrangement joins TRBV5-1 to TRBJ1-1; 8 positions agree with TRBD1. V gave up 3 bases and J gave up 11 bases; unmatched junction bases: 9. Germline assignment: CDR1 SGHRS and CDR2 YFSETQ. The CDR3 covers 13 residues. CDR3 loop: CASSYSDRGLAFF. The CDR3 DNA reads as TGCGCCAGCAGCTACTCCGACAGGGGATTGGCTTTCTTT.

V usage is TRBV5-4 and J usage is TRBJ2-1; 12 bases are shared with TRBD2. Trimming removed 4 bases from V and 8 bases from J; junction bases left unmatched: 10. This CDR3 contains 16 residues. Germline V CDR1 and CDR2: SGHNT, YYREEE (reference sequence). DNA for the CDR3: TGTGCCAGCAGCGTTGAGATTGGGACTAGCGGGTATGAGCAGTTCTTC. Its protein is CASSVEIGTSGYEQFF.